What follows is one T cell receptor beta chain and its context. Its matching antigen is unknown. This entry comes from a study of Ad26.COV2.S vaccination and SARS-CoV-2 variants. Study context: Ad26.COV2.S, an intramuscular injection, was given once or twice 56 days apart. Study findings and constraints: For non-spike TCRs, breadth in vaccine recipients resembled that in placebo recipients.

Repertoires were generated with immunoSEQ multiplex PCR, while TCRdb's copy carries only in-frame clones and drops some. Found here are about 410,000 clones, over 80% of them singletons; the top ten hold more than 1.5%. Treatment meaning: 19 received Ad26.COV2.S at low or high dose, single or two shots; roughly five received placebo; per-sample allocation not given. It was on day 63 after the first vaccine or placebo injection that samples were taken. This person who donated was an adult of 18-55 years in Boston. Vaccine was an Ad26 vector expressing Wuhan-strain SARS-CoV-2 spike. Per germline, CDR1 MNHEY and CDR2 SMNVEV (reference sequence). The V end lost 2 bases, the J end lost 6 bases, and 11 bases lay between the germline ends. This CDR3 is 13 amino acids long.

This TCR was sampled from a person aged 18 to 59 who received the Ad26.COV2.S COVID-19 vaccine or a placebo. The rearrangement links TRBV27 to TRBJ2-7; D gene uncertain. The starting material was peripheral blood, obtained in a trial of Ad26.COV2.S vaccine versus placebo. CDR3 nucleotide sequence: TGTGCCAGCAGTTTAAATCCCTGGACCGAGCAGTACTTC. It translates to CASSLNPWTEQYF.